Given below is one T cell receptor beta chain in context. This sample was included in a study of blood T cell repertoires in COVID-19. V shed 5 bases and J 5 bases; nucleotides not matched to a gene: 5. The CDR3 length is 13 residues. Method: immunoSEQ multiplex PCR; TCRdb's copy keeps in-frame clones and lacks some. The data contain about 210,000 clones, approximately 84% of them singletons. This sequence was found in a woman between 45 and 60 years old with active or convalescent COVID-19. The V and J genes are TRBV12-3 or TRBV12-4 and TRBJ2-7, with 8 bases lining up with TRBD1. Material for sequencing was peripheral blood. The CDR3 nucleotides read TGTGCCAGCAGTCCCAGACAGGGGAACGAGCAGTACTTC. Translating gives CASSPRQGNEQYF.